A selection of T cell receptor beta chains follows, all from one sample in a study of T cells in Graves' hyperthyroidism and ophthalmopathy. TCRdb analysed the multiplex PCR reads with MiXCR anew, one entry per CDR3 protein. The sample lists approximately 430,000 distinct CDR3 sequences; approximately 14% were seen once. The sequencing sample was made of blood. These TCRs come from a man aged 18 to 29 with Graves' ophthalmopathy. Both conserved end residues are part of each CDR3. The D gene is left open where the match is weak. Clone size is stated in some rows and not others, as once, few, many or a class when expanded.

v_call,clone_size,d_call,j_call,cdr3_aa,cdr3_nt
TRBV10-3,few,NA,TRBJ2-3,CAIGIRQGSIATDTQYF,TGTGCCATCGGCATTCGGCAGGGAAGTATAGCGACAGATACGCAGTATTTT
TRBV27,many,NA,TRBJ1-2,CASSLSIGWYGYTF,TGTGCCAGCAGTTTATCGATCGGCTGGTATGGCTACACCTTC
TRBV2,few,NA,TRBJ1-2,CASSGNRPGTF,TGTGCCAGCAGTGGAAACCGGCCGGGCACCTTC
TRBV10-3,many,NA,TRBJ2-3,CAISVQDTQYF,TGTGCCATCAGTGTTCAAGATACGCAGTATTTT
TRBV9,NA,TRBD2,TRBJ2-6,CASSVSAGDLSGANVLTF,TGTGCCAGCAGCGTATCAGCGGGAGACCTCTCTGGGGCCAACGTCCTGACTTTC
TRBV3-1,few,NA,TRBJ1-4,CASSQGGGNEKLFF,TGTGCCAGCAGCCAAGGCGGTGGTAATGAAAAACTGTTTTTT
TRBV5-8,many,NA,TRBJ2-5,CASSPMETQYF,TGTGCCAGCAGCCCAATGGAGACCCAGTACTTC
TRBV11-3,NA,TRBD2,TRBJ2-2,CASSFSSGGAFLAGELFF,TGTGCCAGCAGCTTCTCTAGCGGGGGGGCCTTTCTGGCCGGGGAGCTGTTTTTT
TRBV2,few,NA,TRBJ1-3,CASSEERNTIYF,TGTGCCAGCAGTGAGGAAAGAAACACCATATATTTT
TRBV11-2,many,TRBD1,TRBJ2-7,CASSLVPGQGAKQYF,TGTGCCAGCAGCTTAGTCCCGGGACAGGGGGCAAAGCAGTACTTC
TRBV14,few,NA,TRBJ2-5,CASSQDPGTLFTHF,TGTGCCAGCAGCCAAGATCCCGGAACTCTCTTCACGCACTTC
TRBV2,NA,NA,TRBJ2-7,CASSGRADYEQYF,TGTGCCAGCAGTGGCAGGGCCGACTACGAGCAGTACTTC
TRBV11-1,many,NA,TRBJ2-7,CASSLNGAYEQYF,TGTGCCAGCAGCTTAAACGGCGCATACGAGCAGTACTTC
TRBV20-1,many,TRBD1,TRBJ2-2,CSVSSGDSLNTGELFF,TGCAGTGTAAGCAGTGGGGACAGTCTGAACACCGGGGAGCTGTTTTTT
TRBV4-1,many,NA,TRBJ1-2,CASSQDGPYGYTF,TGCGCCAGCAGCCAAGATGGGCCCTATGGCTACACCTTC
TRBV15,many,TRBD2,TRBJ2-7,CATSRAPRGRAGEQYF,TGTGCCACCAGCAGAGCACCTCGCGGGAGGGCCGGGGAGCAGTACTTC
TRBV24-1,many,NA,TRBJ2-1,CATSGKHRDTSGSYNEQFF,TGTGCCACCAGTGGTAAACACCGGGACACAAGTGGATCCTACAATGAGCAGTTCTTC
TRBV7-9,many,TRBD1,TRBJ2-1,CASSRTGAHNEQFF,TGTGCCAGCAGTCGGACAGGGGCCCACAATGAGCAGTTCTTC
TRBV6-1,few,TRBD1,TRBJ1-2,CASATSPGTVYGYTF,TGTGCCAGCGCTACCTCCCCCGGGACAGTTTATGGCTACACCTTC
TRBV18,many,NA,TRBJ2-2,CASSPPPELYTGELFF,TGTGCCAGCTCACCACCCCCAGAACTTTACACCGGGGAGCTGTTTTTT
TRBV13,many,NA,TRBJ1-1,CASGGNTEAFF,TGTGCCAGCGGGGGGAACACTGAAGCTTTCTTT
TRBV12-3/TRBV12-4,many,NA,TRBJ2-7,CASTSRDNVYEQYF,TGTGCCAGCACGAGCCGGGACAACGTGTACGAGCAGTACTTC
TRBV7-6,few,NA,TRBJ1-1,CASSTPGSEAFF,TGTGCCAGCAGTACACCTGGGTCTGAAGCTTTCTTT
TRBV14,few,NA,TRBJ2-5,CASSSGTHRQETQYF,TGTGCCAGCAGTTCCGGGACACACAGACAAGAGACCCAGTACTTC
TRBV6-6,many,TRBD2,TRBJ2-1,CASSYSKGTSGAWENEQFF,TGTGCCAGCAGTTACTCGAAGGGGACTAGCGGTGCCTGGGAGAATGAGCAGTTCTTC
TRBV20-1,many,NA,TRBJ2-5,CSARSPHWSKEGETQYF,TGCAGTGCCCGGTCCCCCCATTGGTCCAAAGAAGGAGAGACCCAGTACTTC
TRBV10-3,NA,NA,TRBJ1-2,CAISPDSLYGYTF,TGTGCCATCAGCCCGGACAGTCTATATGGCTACACCTTC
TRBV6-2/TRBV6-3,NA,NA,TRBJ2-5,CASSYSLGPETQYF,TGTGCCAGCAGTTACTCCCTAGGGCCCGAGACCCAGTACTTC
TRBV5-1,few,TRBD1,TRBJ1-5,CASSLGTGFNQPQHF,TGCGCCAGCAGCTTAGGGACAGGGTTCAATCAGCCCCAGCATTTT
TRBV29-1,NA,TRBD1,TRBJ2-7,CSVEGGTVTDSYEQYF,TGCAGCGTTGAAGGGGGGACAGTAACCGACTCCTACGAGCAGTACTTC
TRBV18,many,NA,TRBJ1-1,CASSRGEGSWTEAFF,TGTGCCAGCTCCCGCGGAGAGGGTAGTTGGACTGAAGCTTTCTTT
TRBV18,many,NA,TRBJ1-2,CASSQGTTNYGYTF,TGTGCCAGCTCGCAGGGGACAACTAACTATGGCTACACCTTC
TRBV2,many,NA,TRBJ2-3,CASSHETSRTDTQYF,TGTGCCAGCAGCCACGAGACCAGTCGCACAGATACGCAGTATTTT
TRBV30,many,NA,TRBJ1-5,CAWGEGWVSNQPQHF,TGTGCCTGGGGGGAGGGGTGGGTCAGCAATCAGCCCCAGCATTTT
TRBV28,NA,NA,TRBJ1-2,CASSDSGDYGYTF,TGTGCCAGCAGCGACAGTGGGGACTATGGCTACACCTTC
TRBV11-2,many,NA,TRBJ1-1,CASSFRVDTEAFF,TGTGCCAGCAGCTTCAGAGTTGACACTGAAGCTTTCTTT
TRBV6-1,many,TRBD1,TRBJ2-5,CASRTGQQETQYF,TGTGCCAGCAGGACGGGACAGCAAGAGACCCAGTACTTC
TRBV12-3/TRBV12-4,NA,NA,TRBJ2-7,CASSDRDGSFSEQYF,TGTGCCAGCAGCGACCGGGACGGATCCTTCTCCGAGCAGTACTTC
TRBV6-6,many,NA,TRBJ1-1,CASSYSRGGNTEAFF,TGTGCCAGCAGTTACTCGAGGGGTGGGAACACTGAAGCTTTCTTT
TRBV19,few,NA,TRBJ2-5,CASSRPPRQTQYF,TGTGCCAGTAGTCGTCCCCCCAGACAGACCCAGTACTTC
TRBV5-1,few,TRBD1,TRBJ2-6,CASSLDLPGQGTGANVLTF,TGCGCCAGCAGCTTGGATCTTCCGGGACAGGGAACTGGGGCCAACGTCCTGACTTTC
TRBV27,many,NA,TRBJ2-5,CASSSLSSLRETQYF,TGTGCCAGCAGTTCCCTTAGCTCCCTGAGGGAGACCCAGTACTTC
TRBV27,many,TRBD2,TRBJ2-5,CASSTLSGRSGETQYF,TGTGCCAGCAGTACACTGAGCGGGAGGAGCGGAGAGACCCAGTACTTC
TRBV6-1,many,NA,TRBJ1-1,CATDEAAGVFWTEAFF,TGTGCCACCGATGAGGCGGCAGGGGTGTTTTGGACTGAAGCTTTCTTT
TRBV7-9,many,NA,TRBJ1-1,CASSVTGADTEAFF,TGTGCCAGCAGCGTGACAGGAGCGGACACTGAAGCTTTCTTT
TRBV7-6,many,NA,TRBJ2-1,CASSLATSTSSYNEQFF,TGTGCCAGCAGCTTAGCCACTAGCACCAGCTCCTACAATGAGCAGTTCTTC
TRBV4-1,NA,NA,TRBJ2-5,CASSQDLGEETQYF,TGTGCCAGCAGCCAAGATCTCGGGGAAGAGACCCAGTACTTC
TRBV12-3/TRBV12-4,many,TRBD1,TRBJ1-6,CASSLVWTGGGSYNSPLHF,TGTGCCAGCAGTTTAGTCTGGACAGGGGGAGGTTCCTATAATTCACCCCTCCACTTT
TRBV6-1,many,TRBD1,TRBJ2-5,CASRISPGQYQETQYF,TGTGCCAGCAGGATTTCCCCGGGACAGTACCAAGAGACCCAGTACTTC
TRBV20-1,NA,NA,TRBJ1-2,CSAPLRPNYGYTF,TGCAGTGCCCCCCTGAGACCTAACTATGGCTACACCTTC
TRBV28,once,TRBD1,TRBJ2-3,CASRLSTGEDTQYF,TGTGCCAGCAGATTATCGACAGGGGAAGATACGCAGTATTTT
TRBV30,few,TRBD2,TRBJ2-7,CASAGGREQYF,TGTGCCTCAGCGGGAGGGCGGGAGCAGTACTTC
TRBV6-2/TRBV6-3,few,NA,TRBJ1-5,CASSSSTPLGNQPQHF,TGTGCCAGCAGTTCTTCTACTCCACTGGGCAATCAGCCCCAGCATTTT
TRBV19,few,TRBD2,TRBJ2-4,CASSFGGRGNIQYF,TGTGCCAGTAGTTTCGGCGGGAGGGGGAACATTCAGTACTTC
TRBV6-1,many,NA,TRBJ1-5,CASSGRSNQPQHF,TGTGCCAGCAGTGGACGGAGCAATCAGCCCCAGCATTTT
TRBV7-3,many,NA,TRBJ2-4,CASSLTQGQNIQYF,TGTGCCAGCAGCTTAACACAGGGACAAAACATTCAGTACTTC
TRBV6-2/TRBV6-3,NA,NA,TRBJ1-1,CAGVGASTEAFF,TGTGCCGGGGTTGGCGCGAGTACTGAAGCTTTCTTT